Described below is a single T cell receptor (beta chain) sequence and its context. What it recognizes is unknown. Germline V gene sequence: CDR1 SGDLS, CDR2 YYNGEE. This CDR3 spans 14 amino acids. Trimming cost V 4 bases and J 0 bases; bases outside gene matches: 4. Six replicates per PBMC sample, mostly from 480 ng of genomic DNA. Clones were read by immunoSEQ multiplex PCR, and TCRdb kept only the in-frame ones, dropping some. The sample records roughly 67,000 clones, about 86% being singletons. The record originates from a study of neoadjuvant anti-PD-1 for oral cavity cancer. At the level of the study: Patients without progression got a fourth dose around day 43. Study-wide results and caveats: PBMC Gini-index clonality exceeded responders' in non-responders post-nivolumab. Each response group had just a few patients in TCR analyses.

The V and J genes are TRBV9 and TRBJ2-7, with 7 positions matching TRBD2. This receptor was identified in a person aged 40-85 years with oral cavity squamous cell carcinoma. Source: PBMCs, taken before nivolumab (anti-PD-1) treatment. CDR3 in DNA: TGTGCCAGCAGCCCAAGCGGGACCTCCTACGAGCAGTACTTC. Translation: CASSPSGTSYEQYF.